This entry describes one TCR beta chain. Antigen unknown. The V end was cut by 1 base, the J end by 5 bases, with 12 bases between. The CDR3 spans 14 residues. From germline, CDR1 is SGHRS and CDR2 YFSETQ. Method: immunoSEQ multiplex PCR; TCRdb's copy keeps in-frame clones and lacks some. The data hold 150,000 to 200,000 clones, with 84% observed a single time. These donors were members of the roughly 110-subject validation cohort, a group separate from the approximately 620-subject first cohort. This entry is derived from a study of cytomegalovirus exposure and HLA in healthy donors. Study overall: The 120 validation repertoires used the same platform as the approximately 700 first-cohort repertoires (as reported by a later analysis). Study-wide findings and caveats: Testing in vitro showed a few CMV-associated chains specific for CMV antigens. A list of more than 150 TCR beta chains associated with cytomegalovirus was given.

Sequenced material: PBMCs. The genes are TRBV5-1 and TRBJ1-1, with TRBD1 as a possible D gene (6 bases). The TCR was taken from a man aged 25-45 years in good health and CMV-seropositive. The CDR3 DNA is TGCGCCAGCAGCTTGAGCAGGGGAGAAACTGAAGCTTTCTTT. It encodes CASSLSRGETEAFF.